This note documents a single T cell receptor beta chain sequence. Its antigen remains unidentified. Though nominally healthy at sampling, donors likely had unrecorded immune exposures. These data come from a study of cytomegalovirus exposure and HLA in healthy donors. Overall study context: Genetic ancestry analysis placed more than 80% of the 300 to 400 donors that were genotyped in the Caucasian-associated cluster. Regarding the study as a whole: More than 150 TCR beta chains were listed as cytomegalovirus-associated.

Germline values: CDR1 MNHEY, CDR2 SVGAGI. Losses at the gene ends were 2 bases for V and 2 bases for J; bases not matched to a gene: 6. The CDR3 consists of 15 residues. Amplification used 60 Vbeta primers and 13 Jbeta primers. The assay was immunoSEQ multiplex PCR, and TCRdb's table has in-frame clones only and misses some. The sample includes 100,000 to 150,000 clones, about 80% of them seen just once. V usage is TRBV6-5 and J usage is TRBJ2-7; 7 positions match TRBD2. Sample: PBMCs. The receptor's source is a woman between 40 and 50 years old in good health and CMV-seropositive. The CDR3 nucleotides are TGTGCCAGCAGTTACCTGGAGGGAGGGACCTACGAGCAGTACTTC. This codes for CASSYLEGGTYEQYF.